These 32 T cell receptor gamma chains originate from one sample sequenced in a study of intestinal T cells in coeliac disease. For each case, the template was genomic DNA from ten approximately 5-µm formalin-fixed paraffin-embedded scrolls. Using roughly 200 ng of biopsy DNA, TRG was amplified with LymphoTrack primers. TCRdb repeated clone calling on the multiplex PCR reads with CATT. The sample holds approximately 490 gamma-chain clones; less than 45% are singletons and the top ten take about 46%. The sequenced material came from a duodenal biopsy. The receptor source for this set is a human donor who served as a control with a normal duodenal biopsy, not a healthy volunteer.

The rearrangement links TRGV10 to TRGJP1. TRGV10 has ORF status, its function being uncertain. The V gene end was trimmed by 8 bases and the J gene end by 4 bases; junction bases not matched to a gene: 14. The CDR3 has 16 amino acids. CDR3 sequence: CAAWGFPTYTGWFKIF. As DNA, the CDR3 is TGTGCTGCGTGGGGGTTCCCAACATACACTGGTTGGTTCAAGATATTT.

This clone was found a few times. The protein TCRdb gives is from a much larger clone and does not agree with this DNA's translation at residue 8, likely a read error; the protein shown here comes from the DNA. The chain recombines TRGV11 with TRGJ1 or TRGJ2. TRGV11 is identified as an open reading frame with a role that is uncertain. Unmatched junction bases numbered 2, after V lost 0 bases and J lost 12 bases. This CDR3 has 11 amino acids. The CDR3, as DNA: TGTGCCTGCTGGATTAGGCACGGGAAACTCTTT. This translates into CACWIRHGKLF.

The chain recombines TRGV3 with TRGJ1 or TRGJ2. V lost 5 bases, J lost 1 base, and 5 bases stayed unmatched. This CDR3 has 13 residues. Per the germline V gene, CDR1 is VTNTFY and CDR2 is YDVSTARD (reference sequence). The CDR3 nucleotides read TGTGCCACCTGGGTCCGAAATTATTATAAGAAACTCTTT. Protein: CATWVRNYYKKLF.

This clone was seen a handful of times. TCRdb shows a much larger clone's protein in place of this DNA's translation, and the two differ at residue 5, likely through a read error; the protein shown is translated from the DNA. The chain uses TRGV10 and TRGJP1. Being an ORF, TRGV10 has a function that is uncertain. Losses at the gene ends were 8 bases for V and 11 bases for J; bases not matched to a gene: 12. CDR3 size: 13 residues. The CDR3 DNA reads as TGTGCTGCGTGGGGTTCGACGGGGTGGTTCAAGATATTT. Its protein product is CAAWGSTGWFKIF.

About this clone: The translation of this DNA and the TCRdb protein of a much larger clone differ at residue 12, probably owing to a read error; the protein shown here is translated from the DNA. The rearrangement links TRGV2 to TRGJP2. The CDR3 is 15 residues long. Germline values: CDR1 EGSNGY, CDR2 YDSYNSKV. CDR3 sequence reads: CATWDGPESSWTKTF. CDR3 nucleotide sequence: TGTGCCACCTGGGACGGGCCCGAGTCGAGTTGGACCAAGACGTTT.

This clone was counted only a few times. The chain recombines TRGV2 with TRGJP1. From germline, CDR1 is EGSNGY and CDR2 YDSYNSKV. V lost 12 bases and J lost 4; bases outside the gene matches: 23. This CDR3 comprises 17 residues. CDR3 DNA sequence: TGTGCCGACCTGGGACAGCCGAGGCGGTGCACTGGTTGGTTCAAGATATTT. It yields the protein CADLGQPRRCTGWFKIF.

The table lists this clone with a few counts. For this DNA, TCRdb reports the protein of a much larger clone, which diverges at residue 5, most likely from a read error; the protein presented here is translated directly from the DNA. V gene TRGV2 combines with J gene TRGJ1 or TRGJ2. The CDR3 is made up of 14 amino acids. Germline V gene sequence: CDR1 EGSNGY, CDR2 YDSYNSKV. The CDR3 sequence is CATWGGPSAYKKLF. As DNA, the CDR3 is TGTGCCACCTGGGGCGGGCCGTCTGCTTATAAGAAACTCTTT.

This clone was seen a single time. The gene calls are TRGV4 and TRGJ1 or TRGJ2. The CDR3 contains 16 residues. Germline values: CDR1 EGSTGY, CDR2 YDSYTSSV. The J segment lost 6 bases and the V segment lost 2 bases, leaving 16 bases of the junction unmatched. The CDR3: CATWDDPLALSYKKLF. CDR3 coding DNA: TGTGCCACCTGGGATGACCCGTTAGCCCTTAGTTATAAGAAACTCTTT.

The rearrangement joins TRGV9 to TRGJ1 or TRGJ2. This CDR3 contains 15 residues. Trimming removed 0 bases from V and 8 bases from J; junction bases left unmatched: 13. CDR1 is GITISATS, CDR2 ISYDGTV, per germline (reference sequence). This chain's CDR3 is CALWEVDWGLNKKLF. The CDR3 DNA reads as TGTGCCTTGTGGGAGGTGGATTGGGGGCTGAATAAGAAACTCTTT.

This clone came up a few times. A far larger clone is a single base away, which makes a read error likely. Other DNA sequences in this sample translate to the same CDR3. The rearrangement joins TRGV8 to TRGJP1. Germline V gene sequence: CDR1 VENAVY, CDR2 YDSYNSRV. The CDR3 totals 9 residues. The CDR3 DNA sequence: TGCGCCGCCGGTTGGTTCAAGATATTT. It translates to CAAGWFKIF.

This rearrangement joins TRGV5 to TRGJ1 or TRGJ2. The CDR3 runs to 12 residues. CDR1 and CDR2 from the germline V gene are VINAFY and YDVSNSKD. DNA of the CDR3: TGTGCACCTGGCTCGAATTATTATAAGAAACTCTTT. Translated, it gives CAPGSNYYKKLF.

By its share, this clone is large. The same CDR3 also results from other DNA sequences found in this sample. The chain couples TRGV2 to TRGJP1. Germline trimming cut 3 bases from V and 4 bases from J; bases unmatched to any gene: 14. The germline V gene encodes CDR1 EGSNGY and CDR2 YDSYNSKV. This CDR3 is 17 amino acids long. The CDR3, as DNA: TGTGCCACCTGGGACAGCCGAGGGCGTGGCACTGGTTGGTTCAAGATATTT. Protein product: CATWDSRGRGTGWFKIF.

The chain couples TRGV10 to TRGJ1 or TRGJ2. TRGV10 is identified as an open reading frame with a role that is uncertain. This CDR3 spans 12 amino acids. With 12 bases clipped from V and 2 bases from J, the junction kept 8 bases outside the gene matches. The CDR3 DNA reads TGTGCTGCATGCGCTTATTATTATAAGAAACTCTTT. Amino acids: CAACAYYYKKLF.

Note on this clone: An end of the junction does not agree with germline; a read error may underlie this. The chain employs TRGV10 and TRGJ1 or TRGJ2. Being an ORF, TRGV10 has a function that is uncertain. The CDR3 consists of 11 residues. In nucleotides, the CDR3 is TGTGCTGGCACGCTATTATATAAGAAACTCTTC. The encoded protein is CAGTLLYKKLF.

The V and J genes are TRGV10 and TRGJP1. TRGV10 falls under the ORF class, with uncertain function. There are 16 residues in the CDR3. V lost 8 bases and J lost 7; bases outside the gene matches: 17. CDR3 coding DNA: TGTGCTGCGTGGGCGGAGGGGATACCACGTGGTTGGTTCAAGATATTT. Its translation is CAAWAEGIPRGWFKIF.

The gene calls are TRGV8 and TRGJ1 or TRGJ2. The length of the CDR3 is 12 residues. Germline lookup yields CDR1 VENAVY and CDR2 YDSYNSRV. V was clipped by 10 bases and J by 3 bases; unmatched bases: 9. The CDR3 spells CATGASYYKKLF. The CDR3 region has the DNA TGTGCCACTGGGGCCAGTTATTATAAGAAACTCTTT.

The rearrangement links TRGV10 to TRGJ1 or TRGJ2. TRGV10 is placed among ORFs of uncertain function. V gave up 8 bases and J gave up 3 bases; unmatched junction bases: 11. CDR3 length: 14 residues. CDR3 amino acids: CAAWDIRLYYKKLF. DNA of the CDR3: TGTGCTGCGTGGGATATTAGGCTTTATTATAAGAAACTCTTT.

This clone was detected once. The rearrangement uses TRGV3 and TRGJ1 or TRGJ2. The CDR3 contains 11 residues. From germline, CDR1 is VTNTFY and CDR2 YDVSTARD (reference sequence). The J segment lost 13 bases and the V segment lost 12 bases, leaving 18 bases of the junction unmatched. CDR3 DNA: TGTGCCCACCCCCGTCGGATAAGAAAACTCTTT. Protein sequence: CAHPRRIRKLF.

The chain recombines TRGV10 with TRGJ1 or TRGJ2. TRGV10 is flagged as an ORF with uncertain function. V was pared by 12 bases and J by 3 bases, with 9 bases of the junction left unmatched. The CDR3 extends over 12 amino acids. The CDR3 is CAARSCYYKKLF. The CDR3 region has the DNA TGTGCTGCACGCTCATGTTATTATAAGAAACTCTTT.

Concerning this clone: This may come from a read error, since a much larger clone is one base off. The same CDR3 also results from other DNA sequences found in this sample. V usage is TRGV3 and J usage is TRGJ1 or TRGJ2. Germline assignment: CDR1 VTNTFY and CDR2 YDVSTARD (reference sequence). This CDR3 spans 13 amino acids. This CDR3 reads CATWDRGYYKKLF. The CDR3 DNA reads as TGTGCCACCTGGGACAGGGGTTATTATAAGAAACTCTTC.

In this sample, this clone is hyperexpanded (1% or more). This sample includes further DNA sequences coding for the same CDR3. The chain is built from TRGV10 and TRGJP1. TRGV10 is an ORF, with its function uncertain. The CDR3 consists of 13 residues. After removal of 8 bases from V and 11 bases from J, the junction contained 12 bases not matched to a gene. As DNA, the CDR3 is TGTGCTGCGTGGGATTCGACGGGGTGGTTCAAGATATTT. It is translated as CAAWDSTGWFKIF.

This rearrangement joins TRGV2 to TRGJP1. CDR3 length equals 17 residues. The germline gives CDR1 EGSNGY, CDR2 YDSYNSKV. The trim removed 8 bases at V and 4 bases at J, leaving 19 bases unmatched. CDR3 loop: CATLGQPRRGTGWFKIF. The CDR3 coding sequence is TGTGCCACCTTGGGACAGCCGAGGCGTGGCACTGGTTGGTTCAAGATATTT.

The J gene is TRGJ1 or TRGJ2, the V gene TRGV2. The V segment lost 5 bases and the J segment 5 bases; nucleotides outside the gene matches: 12. The CDR3 length is 14 residues. The germline V gene encodes CDR1 EGSNGY and CDR2 YDSYNSKV. CDR3: CATWGRGVHYKKLF. CDR3 nucleotide sequence: TGTGCCACCTGGGGACGGGGCGTCCATTATAAGAAACTCTTT.

A few counts support this clone. This is likely an artifact of a read error, given a far larger clone one base away. The identical CDR3 is also encoded by other nucleotide sequences in the sample. The V and J genes are TRGV8 and TRGJP1. The CDR3 totals 9 residues. Germline CDR1 is VENAVY and CDR2 is YDSYNSRV. The CDR3 DNA sequence: TGTGCCGCCGGTTGGTTCAAGATATTC. The encoded protein is CAAGWFKIF.

This clone is labeled large (0.1 to 1%). The rearrangement uses TRGV2 and TRGJP1. V was clipped by 3 bases and J by 4 bases; unmatched bases: 14. The CDR3 loop spans 17 amino acids. Germline CDR1 is EGSNGY and CDR2 is YDSYNSKV. The CDR3 nucleotides are TGTGCCACCTGGGACAGCCCGAGGCGTGGCACTGGTTGGTTCAAGATATTT. It translates to CATWDSPRRGTGWFKIF.

With regard to this clone: Because the CDR3's place on the DNA is in doubt, the DNA is left out and the CDR3 is given as listed by TCRdb. V is TRGV11 and J is TRGJ1 or TRGJ2. TRGV11 is sorted into the ORF group, with uncertain function. Including both end residues, the CDR3 is 12 amino acids long. CDR3 region: CTTVPAGKKKLF.

With regard to this clone: A far bigger clonotype differs at one base, so this is likely a read error. This specimen includes other DNA sequences encoding the same CDR3. V gene TRGV11 combines with J gene TRGJ1 or TRGJ2. TRGV11 is recorded as an ORF, its role being uncertain. With V trimmed by 1 base and J by 11 bases, 2 bases remained unmatched. The CDR3 extends over 11 amino acids. CDR3 loop: CACWIRHEKLF. In DNA form, the CDR3 reads TGTGCCTGCTGGATTAGGCATGAGAAACTCTTT.

Of note for this clone: A far larger clone is a single base away, which makes a read error likely. Other DNA sequences of this sample code for an identical CDR3. The V gene is TRGV10, the J gene TRGJP1. TRGV10 is labeled an ORF, and its function is uncertain. V gave up 8 bases and J gave up 11 bases; unmatched junction bases: 12. The CDR3 consists of 13 residues. CDR3 bases: TGTGCTGCGTGGGACTCGACGGGGTGGTTCAAGATATTT. This gives the protein CAAWDSTGWFKIF.

For this clone: TCRdb's entry gives the protein of a much larger clone, which mismatches this DNA's translation at residue 3, likely from a read error; the protein reported here is translated from the DNA. This sequence joins TRGV11 and TRGJ1 or TRGJ2. TRGV11 is reported as an ORF; its role is uncertain. This CDR3 is 11 amino acids long. CDR3 region: CAGWIRHEKLF. CDR3 DNA sequence: TGTGCCGGCTGGATTAGGCACGAGAAACTCTTT.

The chain employs TRGV8 and TRGJ1 or TRGJ2. The CDR3 is 15 residues long. From germline, CDR1 is VENAVY and CDR2 YDSYNSRV. The CDR3 bases are TGTGCACCTGGGGTTGCCGATTCGAATTATTATAAGAAACTCTTT. Its protein is CAPGVADSNYYKKLF.

A single count supports this clone. The J gene is TRGJ1 or TRGJ2, the V gene TRGV10. TRGV10 is an ORF, and what it does is uncertain. The CDR3 sequence is 14 residues long. With V trimmed by 8 bases and J by 5 bases, 13 bases remained unmatched. CDR3 in amino acids: CAAWDYNGDYKKLF. The CDR3 DNA sequence: TGTGCTGCGTGGGATTATAATGGGGATTATAAGAAACTCTTT.

J is TRGJP1 and V is TRGV10. TRGV10 is designated an ORF whose function remains uncertain. V lost 13 bases and J lost 0; bases outside the gene matches: 15. The CDR3 extends over 16 amino acids. The CDR3 sequence: CAGVGEGDTTGWFKIF. CDR3 DNA sequence: TGTGCTGGCGTGGGCGAGGGGGATACCACTGGTTGGTTCAAGATATTT.